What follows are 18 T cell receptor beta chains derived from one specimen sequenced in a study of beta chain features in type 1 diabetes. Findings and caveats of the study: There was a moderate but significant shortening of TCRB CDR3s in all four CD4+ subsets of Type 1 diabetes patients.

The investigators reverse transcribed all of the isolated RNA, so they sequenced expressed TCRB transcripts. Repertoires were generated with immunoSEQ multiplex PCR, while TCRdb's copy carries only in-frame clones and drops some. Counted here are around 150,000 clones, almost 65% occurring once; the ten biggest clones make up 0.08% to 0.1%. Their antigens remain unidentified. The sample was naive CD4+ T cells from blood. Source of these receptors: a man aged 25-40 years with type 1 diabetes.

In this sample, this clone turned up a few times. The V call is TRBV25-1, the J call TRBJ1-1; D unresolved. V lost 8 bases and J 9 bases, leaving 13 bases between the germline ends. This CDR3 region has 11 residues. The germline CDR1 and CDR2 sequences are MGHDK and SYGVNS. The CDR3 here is CASLAEGQAFF. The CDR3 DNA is TGTGCCAGCCTTGCAGAAGGGCAAGCTTTCTTT.

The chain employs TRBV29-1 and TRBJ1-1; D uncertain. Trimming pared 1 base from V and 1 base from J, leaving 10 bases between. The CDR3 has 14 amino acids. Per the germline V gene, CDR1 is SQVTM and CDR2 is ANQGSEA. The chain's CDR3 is CSVEALVENTEAFF. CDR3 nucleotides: TGCAGCGTTGAAGCGTTGGTAGAGAACACTGAAGCTTTCTTT.

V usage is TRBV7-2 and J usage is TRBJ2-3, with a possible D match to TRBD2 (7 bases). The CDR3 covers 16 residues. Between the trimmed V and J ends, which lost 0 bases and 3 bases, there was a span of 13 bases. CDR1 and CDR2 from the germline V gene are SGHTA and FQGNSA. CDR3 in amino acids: CASSLARGAGTDTQYF. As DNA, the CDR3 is TGTGCCAGCAGCTTAGCACGGGGGGCAGGTACAGATACGCAGTATTTT.

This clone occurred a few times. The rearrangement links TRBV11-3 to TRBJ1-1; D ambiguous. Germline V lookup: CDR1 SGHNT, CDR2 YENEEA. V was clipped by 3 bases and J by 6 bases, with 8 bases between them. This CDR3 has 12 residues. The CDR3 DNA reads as TGTGCCAGCAGCTTTTCCGGCGCTGAAGCTTTCTTT. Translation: CASSFSGAEAFF. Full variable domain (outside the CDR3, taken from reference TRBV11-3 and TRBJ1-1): EAGVVQSPRYKIIEKKQPVAFWCNPISGHNTLYWYLQNLGQGPELLIRYENEEAVDDSQLPKDRFSAERLKGVDSTLKIQPAELGDSAVYLCASSFSGAEAFFGQGTRLTVV.

The CDR3 DNA sequence: TGCAGTGCTAACCGGGTAACTGAAGCTTTCTTT. The encoded protein is CSANRVTEAFF. The chain joins TRBV20-1 to TRBJ1-1; D remains unclear. Germline V gives CDR1 DFQATT, CDR2 SNEGSKA (reference sequence). The CDR3 is 11 amino acids. V dropped 4 bases and J dropped 5 bases, with 8 bases sitting between them.

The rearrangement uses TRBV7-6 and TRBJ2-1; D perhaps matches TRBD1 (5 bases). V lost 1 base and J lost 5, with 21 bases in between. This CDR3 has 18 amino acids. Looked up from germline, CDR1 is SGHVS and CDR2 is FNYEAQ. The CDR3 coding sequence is TGTGCCAGCAGCTTAGGGCGACCTAGGGGCGATCGAAACAATGAGCAGTTCTTC. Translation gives CASSLGRPRGDRNNEQFF.

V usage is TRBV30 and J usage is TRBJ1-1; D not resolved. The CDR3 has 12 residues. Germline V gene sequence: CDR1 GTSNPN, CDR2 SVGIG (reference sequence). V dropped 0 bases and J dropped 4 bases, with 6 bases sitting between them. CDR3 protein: CAWSVRSTEAFF. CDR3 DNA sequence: TGTGCCTGGAGTGTACGAAGCACTGAAGCTTTCTTT.

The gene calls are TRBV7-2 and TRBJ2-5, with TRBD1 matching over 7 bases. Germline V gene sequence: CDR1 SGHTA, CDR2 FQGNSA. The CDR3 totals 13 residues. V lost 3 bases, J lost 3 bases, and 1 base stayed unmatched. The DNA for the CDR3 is TGTGCCAGCAGCTTTACAGGGGAAGAGACCCAGTACTTC. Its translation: CASSFTGEETQYF.

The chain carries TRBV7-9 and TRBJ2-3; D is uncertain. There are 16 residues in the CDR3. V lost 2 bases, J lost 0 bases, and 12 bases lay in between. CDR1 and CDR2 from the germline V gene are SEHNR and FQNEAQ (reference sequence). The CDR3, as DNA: TGTGCCAGCAGCTTATTCAATTGGAACAGCACAGATACGCAGTATTTT. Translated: CASSLFNWNSTDTQYF.

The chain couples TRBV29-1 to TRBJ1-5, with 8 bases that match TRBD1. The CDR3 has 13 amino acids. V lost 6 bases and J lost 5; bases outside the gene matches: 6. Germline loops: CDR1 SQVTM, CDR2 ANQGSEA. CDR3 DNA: TGCAGCGTAATCACAGGGGGTGATCAGCCCCAGCATTTT. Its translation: CSVITGGDQPQHF.

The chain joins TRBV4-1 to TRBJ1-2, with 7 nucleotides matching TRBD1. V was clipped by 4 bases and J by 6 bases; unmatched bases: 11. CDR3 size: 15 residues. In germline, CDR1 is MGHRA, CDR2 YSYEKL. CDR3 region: CASSPTHQGGDGYTF. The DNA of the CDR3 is TGCGCCAGCAGCCCCACTCACCAGGGGGGAGATGGCTACACCTTC.

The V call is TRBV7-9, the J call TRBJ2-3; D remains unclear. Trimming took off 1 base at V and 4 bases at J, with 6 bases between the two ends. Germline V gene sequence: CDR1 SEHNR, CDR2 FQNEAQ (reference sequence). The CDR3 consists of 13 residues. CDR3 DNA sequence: TGTGCCAGCAGCTTAGGGCTCTCAGATACGCAGTATTTT. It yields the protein CASSLGLSDTQYF.

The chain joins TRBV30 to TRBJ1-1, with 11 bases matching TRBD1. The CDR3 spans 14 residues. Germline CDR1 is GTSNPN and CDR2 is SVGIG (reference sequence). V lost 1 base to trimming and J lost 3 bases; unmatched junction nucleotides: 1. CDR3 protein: CAWSGGQGDTEAFF. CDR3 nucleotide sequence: TGTGCCTGGAGTGGGGGACAGGGGGACACTGAAGCTTTCTTT.

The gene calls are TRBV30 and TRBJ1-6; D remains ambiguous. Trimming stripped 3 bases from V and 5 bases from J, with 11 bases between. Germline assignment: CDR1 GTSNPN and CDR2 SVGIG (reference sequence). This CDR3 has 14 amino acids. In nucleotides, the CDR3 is TGTGCCTGGAGAAGCGGTCAGAATAATTCACCCCTCCACTTT. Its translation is CAWRSGQNNSPLHF.

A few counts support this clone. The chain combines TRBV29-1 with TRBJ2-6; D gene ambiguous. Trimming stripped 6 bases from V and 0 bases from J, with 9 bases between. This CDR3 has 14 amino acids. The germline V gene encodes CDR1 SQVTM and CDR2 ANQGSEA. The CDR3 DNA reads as TGCAGCGTCGCCCCCGGCTCTGGGGCCAACGTCCTGACTTTC. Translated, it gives CSVAPGSGANVLTF.

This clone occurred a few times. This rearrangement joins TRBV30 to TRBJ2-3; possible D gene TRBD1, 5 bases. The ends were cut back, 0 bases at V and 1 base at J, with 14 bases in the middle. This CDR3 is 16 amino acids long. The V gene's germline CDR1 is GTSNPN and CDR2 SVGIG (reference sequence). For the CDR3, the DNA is TGTGCCTGGAGTGTACGGTCAGGGCCCCGCACAGATACGCAGTATTTT. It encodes CAWSVRSGPRTDTQYF.

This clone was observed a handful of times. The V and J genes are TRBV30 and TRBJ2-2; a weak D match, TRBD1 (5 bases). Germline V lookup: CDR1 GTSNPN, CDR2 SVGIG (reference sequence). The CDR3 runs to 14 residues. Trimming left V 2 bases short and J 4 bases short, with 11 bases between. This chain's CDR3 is CAWSYAGSTGELFF. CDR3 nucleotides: TGTGCCTGGAGTTATGCAGGGTCCACCGGGGAGCTGTTTTTT.

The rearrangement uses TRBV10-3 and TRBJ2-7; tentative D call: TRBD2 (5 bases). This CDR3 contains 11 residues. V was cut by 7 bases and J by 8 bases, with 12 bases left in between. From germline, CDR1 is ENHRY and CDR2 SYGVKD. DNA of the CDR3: TGTGCCATCACTGGTGGGGAGCAGCAGTACTTC. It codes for CAITGGEQQYF.